This T cell receptor beta chain derives from a study of CD8 T cells in Susac syndrome. Sequencing of TCR beta was performed on blood CD8+ T cells and on blood CD4+ T cells. Reverse transcription of about 0.5 to 1 ug RNA used random hexamers. With immunoSEQ multiplex PCR, TCR beta CDR3 was amplified across 54 Vbeta and 13 Jbeta. One entry per CDR3 protein, called by TCRdb with MiXCR from the immunoSEQ multiplex PCR reads. The sample includes approximately 200,000 distinct CDR3 sequences, approximately 90% of them seen just once. The origin of this receptor is a human donor with multiple sclerosis. The sequenced sample was CD8+ T cells from PBMCs.

Here the CDR3 reads CASSWTGLPSGREETQYF. The CDR3 DNA sequence: TGTGCCAGCAGTTGGACAGGGTTACCTAGCGGGAGGGAAGAGACCCAGTACTTC. V is TRBV12-3 or TRBV12-4 and J is TRBJ2-5, with 12 bases fitting TRBD2. This CDR3 has 18 residues. V dropped 4 bases and J dropped 3; count of bases not matched to a gene: 12.